One and the same sample provided the 15 T cell receptor beta chains below, sequenced in a study of tumor-infiltrating lymphocytes in localized non-small cell lung cancer. The repertoire was sequenced with immunoSEQ multiplex PCR; TCRdb's copy has only in-frame clones and lacks some. This repertoire shows under 35,000 clones, 80% to 90% found once; its top ten account for about 2.1%. The sequenced sample was lung tumor tissue. These receptors originate from a human donor with non-small cell lung cancer.

Concerning this clone: At one end, the junction sequence differs from germline, possibly due to a read error. The rearrangement links TRBV7-9 to TRBJ2-6; TRBD1 is a possible D gene (6 bases). The CDR3 covers 17 residues. Per the germline V gene, CDR1 is SEHNR and CDR2 is FQNEAQ (reference sequence). CDR3 coding DNA: TGTGCCAGCAGCATGACAGGAACTCCCTCTGCGGCCAACGTCCTGACTTTC. Encoded protein: CASSMTGTPSAANVLTF.

V gene TRBV7-2 combines with J gene TRBJ1-5; D is uncertain. The CDR3 contains 13 residues. V lost 5 bases, J lost 3 bases, and 8 bases lay in between. Germline lookup yields CDR1 SGHTA and CDR2 FQGNSA. Written as DNA, the CDR3 is TGTGCCAGCAGCGTCGTCCCCAATCAGCCCCAGCATTTT. Translating it yields CASSVVPNQPQHF.

V and J are TRBV18 and TRBJ2-7, with D unresolved. CDR3 size: 12 residues. The germline V and J ends were trimmed by 3 bases and 6 bases, with 9 bases remaining between them. Germline V CDR1 and CDR2: KGHSH, LQKENI. CDR3: CASSPNSIEQYF. In DNA, the CDR3 is TGTGCCAGCTCACCGAACAGTATCGAGCAGTACTTC.

The sample holds one count of this clone. This chain uses TRBV10-3 with TRBJ2-1; the match to TRBD2 covers 11 bases. With 6 bases clipped from V and 6 bases from J, the junction kept 7 bases outside the gene matches. The CDR3 loop spans 15 amino acids. Germline V gives CDR1 ENHRY, CDR2 SYGVKD. The CDR3 region has the DNA TGTGCCATCAGCCCCACTAGCGGGGGCCCCAATGAGCAGTTCTTC. As protein: CAISPTSGGPNEQFF.

The chain employs TRBV11-2 and TRBJ2-3; no definite D call. V was pared by 1 base and J by 1 base, with 12 bases between. The CDR3 runs 16 residues. Germline CDR1 is SGHAT and CDR2 is FQNNGV. This CDR3 is CASSLGWVPGTDTQYF. CDR3 in DNA: TGTGCCAGCAGCTTAGGTTGGGTTCCGGGCACAGATACGCAGTATTTT.

The rearrangement uses TRBV2 and TRBJ1-6; D is uncertain. Per the germline V gene, CDR1 is SNHLY and CDR2 is FYNNEI. CDR3 length equals 13 residues. V was shortened by 6 bases and J by 4 bases, with 7 bases between the two germline ends. This chain's CDR3 is CASRAAYNSPLHF. The CDR3 DNA is TGTGCCAGCAGGGCGGCTTATAATTCACCCCTCCACTTT.

This chain connects TRBV6-7 to TRBJ1-5; 8 positions agree with TRBD1. TRBV6-7 is an ORF; its function is uncertain. The CDR3 is 18 residues long. J was trimmed by 5 bases and V by 1 base; bases with no gene match: 13. The CDR3 coding sequence is TGTGCCAGCAGTTACTGGCAAGATAGGACAGGGCCGCATCAGCCCCAGCATTTT. The encoded protein is CASSYWQDRTGPHQPQHF.

The chain uses TRBV11-2 and TRBJ2-7, with 7 bases fitting TRBD2. Germline V gene data show CDR1 as SGHAT and CDR2 as FQNNGV. Losses at the gene ends were 5 bases for V and 2 bases for J; bases not matched to a gene: 6. CDR3 length: 14 residues. DNA for the CDR3: TGTGCCAGCAGCCCAGGACTAGTTACCTACGAGCAGTACTTC. This gives the protein CASSPGLVTYEQYF. Together with reference TRBV11-2 and TRBJ2-7, the CDR3 gives the full variable domain: EAGVAQSPRYKIIEKRQSVAFWCNPISGHATLYWYQQILGQGPKLLIQFQNNGVVDDSQLPKDRFSAERLKGVDSTLKIQPAKLEDSAVYLCASSPGLVTYEQYFGPGTRLTVT.

This chain uses TRBV2 with TRBJ1-5; D possibly corresponds to TRBD1 (6 bases). The V and J ends lost 6 bases and 2 bases respectively, with 14 bases between them. Germline CDR1 is SNHLY and CDR2 is FYNNEI. The CDR3 is made up of 15 amino acids. CDR3 region: CASRVDSPGNQPQHF. As DNA, the CDR3 is TGTGCCAGCAGGGTGGACAGTCCAGGCAATCAGCCCCAGCATTTT.

The chain links TRBV30 to TRBJ1-1, with no clear D. CDR3 length: 13 amino acids. Germline loops: CDR1 GTSNPN, CDR2 SVGIG (reference sequence). V was cut by 2 bases and J by 1 base, with 8 bases left in between. CDR3 sequence (DNA): TGTGCCTGGAGTAGCCAGGAGAACACTGAAGCTTTCTTT. Its protein is CAWSSQENTEAFF.

This chain links TRBV18 with TRBJ1-1, with D possibly TRBD1 on 5 matching bases. This CDR3 comprises 14 residues. Deletions cut 8 bases from V and 1 base from J, with 14 bases between. The V gene's germline CDR1 is KGHSH and CDR2 LQKENI. The CDR3 nucleotides read TGTGCCAGCCGACCCGGGGGTCCGAACACTGAAGCTTTCTTT. Its protein product is CASRPGGPNTEAFF.

V and J are TRBV4-1 and TRBJ1-1, with D unclear. Trimming stripped 1 base from V and 3 bases from J, with 9 bases between. CDR3 length: 14 residues. CDR1 and CDR2 (germline): MGHRA, YSYEKL. CDR3 protein: CASSQVGPHTEAFF. CDR3 DNA: TGCGCCAGCAGCCAAGTAGGGCCCCACACTGAAGCTTTCTTT.

The rearrangement links TRBV19 to TRBJ2-3; 9 bases are a match to TRBD2. Looked up from germline, CDR1 is LNHDA and CDR2 is SQIVND (reference sequence). Unmatched junction bases numbered 9, after V lost 3 bases and J lost 2 bases. There are 17 residues in the CDR3. CDR3 protein: CASSISGGALNTDTQYF. The CDR3 coding sequence is TGTGCCAGTAGTATTAGCGGGGGAGCGCTCAACACAGATACGCAGTATTTT.

The rearrangement uses TRBV9 and TRBJ1-1; TRBD1 might be the D (5 bases). The CDR3 length is 14 residues. The ends were cut back, 0 bases at V and 4 bases at J, with 10 bases in the middle. Germline values: CDR1 SGDLS, CDR2 YYNGEE. CDR3 nucleotides: TGTGCCAGCAGCGTAGCAGGGTCGGGCACTGAAGCTTTCTTT. It is translated as CASSVAGSGTEAFF.

The chain is built from TRBV15 and TRBJ1-5; 8 bases match TRBD1. V lost 5 bases to trimming and J lost 4 bases; unmatched junction nucleotides: 7. From germline, CDR1 is LNHNV and CDR2 YYDKDF (reference sequence). This CDR3 comprises 15 residues. This CDR3 is CATSPGQGQNQPQHF. DNA of the CDR3: TGTGCCACCAGCCCTGGACAGGGCCAAAATCAGCCCCAGCATTTT.